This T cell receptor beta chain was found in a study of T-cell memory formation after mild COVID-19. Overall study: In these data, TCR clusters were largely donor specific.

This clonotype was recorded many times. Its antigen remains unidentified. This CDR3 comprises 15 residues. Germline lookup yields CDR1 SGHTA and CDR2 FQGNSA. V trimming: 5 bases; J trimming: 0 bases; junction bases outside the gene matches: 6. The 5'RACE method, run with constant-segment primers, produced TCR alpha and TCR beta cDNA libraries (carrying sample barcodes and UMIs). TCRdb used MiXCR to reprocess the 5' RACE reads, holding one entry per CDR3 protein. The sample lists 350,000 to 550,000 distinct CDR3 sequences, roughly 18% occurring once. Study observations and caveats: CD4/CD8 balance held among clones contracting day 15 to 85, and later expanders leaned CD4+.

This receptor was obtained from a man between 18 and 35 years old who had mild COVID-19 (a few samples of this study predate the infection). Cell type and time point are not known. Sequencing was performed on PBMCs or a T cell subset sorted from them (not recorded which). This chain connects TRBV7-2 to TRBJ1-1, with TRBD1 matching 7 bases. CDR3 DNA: TGTGCCAGCAGCGTTACAGGGGCAATGAACACTGAAGCTTTCTTT. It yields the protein CASSVTGAMNTEAFF.